This T cell receptor beta chain came from a study of CD8+ T cells in alopecia areata (dated by TCRdb to 2017 to 2018). For the wider study: The treated patients took part in an open-label pilot trial in which moderate-to-severe alopecia areata was treated with oral tofacitinib at 5 to 10 mg twice daily. Patients stayed on tofacitinib for 6 to 18 months and then had 6 months of follow-up off drug so that delayed response and recurrence could be assessed. The SALT score, which quantifies the percentage of affected scalp surface area, was used to measure disease severity in treated patients. In both human patients and the C3H/HeJ mouse model, the study applied high-throughput TCRbeta sequencing to look at T cell clonal expansion in alopecia areata. In humans, TCRbeta sequencing was performed on scalp tissue and on sorted CD4+ and CD8+ peripheral blood T cells from healthy controls and from patients with patchy or totalis/universalis alopecia areata. Biopsies were taken from tofacitinib-treated patients at baseline and at 4 and 24 weeks of treatment, and a later scalp biopsy was taken in several of the tofacitinib-treated patients. Scalp clonality was compared among normal scalp (n=4), patchy alopecia areata scalp (n=8), and alopecia totalis/universalis scalp (n=8). The RNA source kit depended on sample type: the PAXgene miRNA kit for fixed scalp, the miRNeasy kit for PBMCs, and the RNeasy kit for mouse skin. Amplification of TCRbeta CDR3 regions was done by immunoSEQ multiplex PCR using 35 Vbeta forward primers and 13 Jbeta reverse primers.

This clone was picked up a small number of times. Its antigen specificity is not known. No base quality values were provided; no much bigger clone lies one nucleotide off. Overall study results and their limits: During tofacitinib treatment, many expanded lesional clones stuck around in both scalp and blood, and this persistence may partly explain why relapse happens after treatment is stopped. Compared with normal scalp, lesional scalp had higher clonality and more expanded CD8+ clones, particularly in alopecia totalis/universalis, a pattern that suggests antigenic drive. TCR sequences shared between patients were less clear than in mice, possibly partly because of HLA diversity in the patient population. Because the treated cohort was small and had only one nonresponder, larger studies are needed to examine links between baseline CD8+ expansion and response. Unlike mouse skin, which is dominated by gammadelta T cells, normal human skin has resident alphabeta T cells that are also sequenced, and this complicates analysis of the scalp TCR repertoire. With tofacitinib, both scalp clonality and the number of expanded CD8+ clones among the top 100 scalp clones went down significantly.

What this sample's treatment or condition label stands for: oral pan-JAK inhibitor, 5-10 mg twice daily. Lesional scalp punch biopsies and peripheral blood were collected from alopecia areata patients. PBMCs were isolated by density centrifugation and stained for CD3, CD4 and CD8, and CD4+ and CD8+ T cells were sorted on a FACSAria. From its cysteine to its phenylalanine, the CDR3 spans 20 amino acids. Only CDR3 DNA is held: 60 bases, read in frame from base 1. CDR1 and CDR2 are read off the germline V gene (reference sequence) as LNHNV and YYDKDF. V gives up 0 bases and J gives up 13 bases, and the segment between their germline ends measures 31 bases. The library was generated by the immunoSEQ multiplex PCR assay. For TCR sequencing, RNA was extracted from every sample and reverse transcribed into cDNA to serve as template. SuperScript III was used for first-strand cDNA synthesis, primed with a 2:1 mix of oligo-dT and random hexamers. Amplification bias was assessed with a synthetic immune receptor repertoire, and residual bias was removed computationally. From the authors' description of their analysis: Raw reads were preprocessed to remove errors, and CDR3 was defined according to IMGT conventions as the region from the conserved cysteine to phenylalanine. Clonality was computed by normalizing Shannon entropy by log2 of the number of productive unique TCRs and subtracting the result from 1. Scalp TCRbeta sequences were cross-referenced with sorted blood CD4 and CD8 repertoires so that the CD4 or CD8 identity of scalp clones could be inferred. What TCRdb holds here is the immuneACCESS table cut down to in-frame rearrangements. Part of the clones is not present; checked against another copy, under half of the missing clones reflect an unresolved V gene, and the others are unexplained. The V and J calls and clone size are taken from that table; D and trimming were inferred from the DNA. Counted in this sample were about 180,000 clones; 40% to 55% of them appeared once. The ten top clones hold around 10% of the sample.

Sequencing was performed on CD8+ T cells sorted from blood, taken between weeks 51 and 52, from a patient treated with tofacitinib. The rearranged segments are TRBV15 and TRBJ1-6; the D gene cannot be resolved reliably. This TCR was sampled from a human donor with alopecia areata. The CDR3 region has the sequence CATSRDLSGGMQFVFNPLHF. The bases read TGTGCCACCAGCAGAGATCTTTCGGGAGGAATGCAATTCGTATTTAATCCCCTCCACTTT.